The rows below give T cell receptor beta chains drawn from one sample of a study of glioma-infiltrating T cells. TCRdb reprocessed the multiplex PCR reads with MiXCR, giving one entry per CDR3 protein. The data hold 95,000 to 150,000 distinct CDR3 sequences, with about 23% observed a single time. What was sequenced was glioma tissue, nonneoplastic brain tissue, or PBMCs (not recorded which). The receptor source for this set is a human donor with low-grade glioma or glioblastoma, undergoing nonglioma brain surgery, or in good health (not recorded which). CDR3s include the opening cysteine and the closing phenylalanine or tryptophan. The order of the fields is J gene, V gene, clone size, D gene, CDR3 DNA, CDR3 protein. A D gene is named only where the DNA matches it firmly. Clone size is stated in some rows and not others, as once, few, many or a class when expanded.

TRBJ2-3	TRBV28	many	TRBD2	TGTGCCAGCACCCTTAGCGGGGGGAATACGCAGTATTTT	CASTLSGGNTQYF
TRBJ1-5	TRBV18	few	.	TGTGCCAGCTCACCAGACGATCAGTATAGCAATCAGCCCCAGCATTTT	CASSPDDQYSNQPQHF
TRBJ2-5	TRBV7-9	many	.	TGTGCCAGCAGCTTAGACGCCCTGAAAGAGACCCAGTACTTC	CASSLDALKETQYF
TRBJ2-1	TRBV7-3	.	TRBD2	TGTGCCAGCAGCCCGGGGGGGAGCTCCTACAATGAGCAGTTCTTC	CASSPGGSSYNEQFF
TRBJ2-1	TRBV4-1	.	.	TGTGCCAGCAGCCAAGAGGCCAGCGGTCTTTCCTACGATGAGCAGTTCTTC	CASSQEASGLSYDEQFF
TRBJ2-7	TRBV20-1	many	TRBD1	TGCAGTGCCCCCTCCGGGACAGGCCGTACCTACGAGCAGTACTTC	CSAPSGTGRTYEQYF
TRBJ1-5	TRBV29-1	.	.	TGCAGCGCCACTTCGGGGGGCAATCAGCCCCAGCATTTT	CSATSGGNQPQHF
TRBJ1-3	TRBV6-1	many	.	TGTGCCAGCAGTGACGGTGGAAAGGGGAACACCATATATTTT	CASSDGGKGNTIYF
TRBJ2-7	TRBV12-3/TRBV12-4	many	TRBD2	TGTGCCAGCAGTATAGCGGGGAGATACGAGCAGTACTTC	CASSIAGRYEQYF
TRBJ2-5	TRBV7-3	.	.	TGTGCCAGCAGCTTAACAATTGGGCCGAGTCGGCGGACCCAGTACTTC	CASSLTIGPSRRTQYF
TRBJ2-3	TRBV20-1	many	TRBD2	TGCAGTGCGAGTCTCCCGGGACTAGCGGCAATAAGCACAGATACGCAGTATTTT	CSASLPGLAAISTDTQYF
TRBJ2-3	TRBV28	many	.	TGTGCCAGCAGTCCAGGTACATTCGGGACCACAGATACGCAGTATTTT	CASSPGTFGTTDTQYF
TRBJ2-1	TRBV7-9	.	TRBD2	TGTGCCAGCAGCTCCAGACTAGCGGGAATATATGAGCAGTTCTTC	CASSSRLAGIYEQFF
TRBJ2-3	TRBV20-1	many	TRBD2	TGCAGTGCTAGATCTAGCGGGAGGGCCGTGAGCACAGATACGCAGTATTTT	CSARSSGRAVSTDTQYF
TRBJ1-2	TRBV20-1	many	.	TGCAGTGCCCGACCGGGACAAAGATACTATGGCTACACCTTC	CSARPGQRYYGYTF
TRBJ2-7	TRBV19	many	.	TGTGCCAGTAGTATGTGGACGGGTGAGCAGTACTTC	CASSMWTGEQYF
TRBJ2-1	TRBV6-1	many	.	TGTGCCAGCAGCCTACCAACCGGTAGTAGCAATGAGCAGTTCTTC	CASSLPTGSSNEQFF
TRBJ2-7	TRBV2	few	TRBD2	TGTGCCAGCAGTGAAGCGGTGGCGGGACTAGTTTACTTC	CASSEAVAGLVYF
TRBJ1-5	TRBV5-1	.	.	TGCGCCAGCAGCTTGGACAGCCTCAATCAGCCCCAGCATTTT	CASSLDSLNQPQHF
TRBJ2-4	TRBV19	many	.	TGTGCCAGTAGTATAGGGACTCTCCGTACTTTGGACCTAGCCAAAAACATTCAGTACTTC	CASSIGTLRTLDLAKNIQYF
TRBJ1-1	TRBV4-3	many	TRBD1	TGCGCCAGCAGCCAAGAAGGACAGGGCAGGCGGAACACTGAAGCTTTCTTT	CASSQEGQGRRNTEAFF
TRBJ2-1	TRBV4-1	.	.	TGCGCCAGCAGCCAAGATTACCGGCGCGAGAGGGTGGAAAATGAGCAGTTCTTC	CASSQDYRRERVENEQFF
TRBJ2-3	TRBV14	few	.	TGTGCCAGCAGCCAAGATCTATTGGGGGATCCCGCTAGCACAGATACGCAGTATTTT	CASSQDLLGDPASTDTQYF
TRBJ1-4	TRBV6-1	many	.	TGTGCCAGCAGCGCCGGGCGGACTAATGAAAAACTGTTTTTT	CASSAGRTNEKLFF
TRBJ1-1	TRBV3-1	.	.	TGTGCCAGCAGCCAAGACTCCGGAGAAGCTTTCTTT	CASSQDSGEAFF
TRBJ1-1	TRBV29-1	.	.	TGCAGCGTTGTGCCCATGAACACTGGAGCCTTCTTT	CSVVPMNTGAFF
TRBJ2-5	TRBV6-1	many	TRBD2	TGTGCCAGCAGTCGGGGGGGCGCGGAGACCCAGTACTTC	CASSRGGAETQYF
TRBJ1-2	TRBV20-1	many	.	TGCAGTGCTAGTCATCCTTTCGGAAACTATGGCTACACCTTC	CSASHPFGNYGYTF
TRBJ2-1	TRBV29-1	.	TRBD2	TGCAGCGTTGGCCAAATAGCGGGAGGGCTAAACAATGAGCAGTTCTTC	CSVGQIAGGLNNEQFF
TRBJ2-3	TRBV28	many	.	TGTGCCAGCCGTTCTGAGGCACTCTCGATTGGAACAGATACGCAGTATTTT	CASRSEALSIGTDTQYF
TRBJ2-2	TRBV27	.	.	TGTGCCAGCAGTTCACGAGAAACCGGGGAGATGTTCTTT	CASSSRETGEMFF
TRBJ2-2	TRBV7-2	many	.	TGTGCCAGCAGCTTAGTTTGGCTCTTGAACACCGGGGAGCTGTTTTTT	CASSLVWLLNTGELFF
TRBJ2-7	TRBV6-1	.	.	TGTGCCAGCTCCCCCGGGCAGGGGTACGACGCGCCGTACTTC	CASSPGQGYDAPYF
TRBJ2-5	TRBV12-3/TRBV12-4	many	TRBD1	TGTGCCAGCAGTCCGGTGGGGCAGGGGGTGGAGACCCAGTACTTC	CASSPVGQGVETQYF
TRBJ1-3	TRBV20-1	many	.	TGCAGTGCTAAGGGGATTGGAAACACCATATATTTT	CSAKGIGNTIYF